Given below is one T cell receptor beta chain in context. Its antigen is unknown. Documented time point: newly diagnosed GD, antithyroid drugs for less than 3 months. The TCR library was made from RNA that had been extracted from PBMCs in TRIzol. CDR3-region Arm-PCR and iRepertoire HTBI primers produced the TCR beta libraries. MiXCR was run by TCRdb on the multiplex PCR reads, yielding one entry per CDR3 protein. Seen here are roughly 420,000 distinct CDR3 sequences, 16% observed once, and the top ten hold less than 30%. The germline V gene encodes CDR1 LNHNV and CDR2 YYDKDF (reference sequence). V lost 3 bases to trimming and J lost 3 bases, with 12 bases between them. CDR3 length equals 15 residues. The source of the sample is a study of regulatory T cells in long-lasting Graves disease. Overall study context: Newly diagnosed Graves' patients had taken antithyroid drugs under 3 months. Study conclusions and caveats: Persistent disease samples used TRBV28, TRBJ1-2 and TRBJ2-5 preferentially.

This sample also belongs to another study, concerning T cells in Graves' hyperthyroidism and ophthalmopathy. This second study notes: Those with hyperthyroidism were 18 to 65 years old, newly diagnosed, and ill for under 2 months. Diagnosing involved the use of clinical symptoms, serum thyroxine and TRAb, thyroid ultrasound and orbital computed tomography.

The sample was peripheral blood mononuclear cells (PBMCs), taken at new diagnosis, from a patient treated with antithyroid drugs. The chain recombines TRBV15 with TRBJ2-1; a weak D match, TRBD2 (5 bases). The source of this sequence is a woman aged 18-30 years with Graves disease. The CDR3 DNA is TGTGCCACCAGCAGTGAAGCGGATCTCTACAATGAGCAGTTCTTC. Its translation: CATSSEADLYNEQFF.